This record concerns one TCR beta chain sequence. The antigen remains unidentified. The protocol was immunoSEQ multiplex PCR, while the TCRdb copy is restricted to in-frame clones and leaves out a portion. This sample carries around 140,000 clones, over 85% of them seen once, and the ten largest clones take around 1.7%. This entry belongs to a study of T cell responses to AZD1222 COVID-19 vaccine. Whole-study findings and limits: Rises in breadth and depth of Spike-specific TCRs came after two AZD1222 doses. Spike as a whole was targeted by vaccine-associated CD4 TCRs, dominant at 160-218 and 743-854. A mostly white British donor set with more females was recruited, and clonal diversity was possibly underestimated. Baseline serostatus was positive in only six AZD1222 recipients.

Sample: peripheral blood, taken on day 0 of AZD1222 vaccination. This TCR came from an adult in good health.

CDR3 nucleotide sequence: TGTGCCAGCAGTTTGCCGGGGCCCGAAGCTTTCTTT. It codes for CASSLPGPEAFF. The chain combines TRBV28 with TRBJ1-1; the D gene is possibly TRBD1 (5 bases). With 3 bases removed from V and 8 bases from J, the gap between germline ends came to 10 bases. This CDR3 has 12 residues. Germline V gives CDR1 MDHEN, CDR2 SYDVKM.